This T cell receptor beta chain originates from a study of cytomegalovirus exposure and HLA in healthy donors. Overall study findings and caveats: For most subjects, TCR beta sequences were reported to predict HLA-A and HLA-B alleles with accuracy. Per a prior analysis, the majority of TCR beta V segments were productive roughly 87% or roughly 30% of the time. Researchers reported in a later analysis that common viral pathogens appeared linked to several top clusters. TCR beta chain V- and J-gene trimming was linked, in a later analysis, to a missense variant in DCLRE1C.

With respect to this clone: Its specificity is unknown.

V was pared by 0 bases and J by 7 bases, with 16 bases between. Germline V CDR1 and CDR2: SGHRS, YFSETQ. This CDR3 is built from 15 residues. Vbeta (60) and Jbeta (13) primers were used in the PCR. Some clones are missing from TCRdb's copy, which holds only in-frame ones; the method was immunoSEQ multiplex PCR. The sample has some 100,000 clones, just under 70% seen once. The material sequenced was PBMCs. V gene TRBV5-1 combines with J gene TRBJ1-2, with D possibly TRBD1 on 6 matching bases. The clonotype comes from a woman between 65 and 79 years old in good health and CMV-seropositive. CDR3 amino acids: CASSLALQGTAGYTF. The CDR3 coding sequence is TGCGCCAGCAGCTTGGCTCTACAGGGAACGGCTGGCTACACCTTC.